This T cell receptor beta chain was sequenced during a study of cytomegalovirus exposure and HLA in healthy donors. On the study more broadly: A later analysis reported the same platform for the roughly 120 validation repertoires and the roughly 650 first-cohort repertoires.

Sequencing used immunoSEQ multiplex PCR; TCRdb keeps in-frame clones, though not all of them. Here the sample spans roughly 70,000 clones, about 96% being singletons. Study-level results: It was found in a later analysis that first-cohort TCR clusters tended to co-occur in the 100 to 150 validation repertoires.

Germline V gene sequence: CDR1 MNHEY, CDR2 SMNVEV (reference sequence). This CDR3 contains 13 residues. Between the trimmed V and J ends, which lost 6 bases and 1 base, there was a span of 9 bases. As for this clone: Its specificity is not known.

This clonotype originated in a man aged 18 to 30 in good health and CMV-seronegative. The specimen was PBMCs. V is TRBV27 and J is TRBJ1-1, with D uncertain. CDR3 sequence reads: CASRGVENTEAFF. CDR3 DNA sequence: TGTGCCAGCAGAGGAGTAGAGAACACTGAAGCTTTCTTT.